The clone carrying this TCR beta chain has only one observation. This entry belongs to a study of OX40 agonist ivuxolimab in advanced cancers. Method: immunoSEQ multiplex PCR; TCRdb's copy keeps in-frame clones and lacks some. The table records fewer than 85,000 clones, roughly nine tenths of them present only once. The junction had 7 bases not matched to a gene; V was cut back by 9 bases and J by 7 bases. CDR1 MNHNS and CDR2 SASEGT come from the germline V gene. This CDR3 has 13 amino acids. Patients who had autoimmune disease history or got systemic immunosuppression were left out. The TCR was taken from an adult with an advanced solid tumor such as melanoma, head and neck, liver or kidney cancer. Specimen: CD4+ or CD8+ T cells sorted from blood, collected in a trial of the OX40 agonist ivuxolimab. The genes are TRBV6-1 and TRBJ2-3, with 10 positions matching TRBD2. The CDR3 sequence: CASQTSGTNTQYF. The CDR3 bases are TGTGCCAGTCAAACTAGCGGGACTAATACGCAGTATTTT.